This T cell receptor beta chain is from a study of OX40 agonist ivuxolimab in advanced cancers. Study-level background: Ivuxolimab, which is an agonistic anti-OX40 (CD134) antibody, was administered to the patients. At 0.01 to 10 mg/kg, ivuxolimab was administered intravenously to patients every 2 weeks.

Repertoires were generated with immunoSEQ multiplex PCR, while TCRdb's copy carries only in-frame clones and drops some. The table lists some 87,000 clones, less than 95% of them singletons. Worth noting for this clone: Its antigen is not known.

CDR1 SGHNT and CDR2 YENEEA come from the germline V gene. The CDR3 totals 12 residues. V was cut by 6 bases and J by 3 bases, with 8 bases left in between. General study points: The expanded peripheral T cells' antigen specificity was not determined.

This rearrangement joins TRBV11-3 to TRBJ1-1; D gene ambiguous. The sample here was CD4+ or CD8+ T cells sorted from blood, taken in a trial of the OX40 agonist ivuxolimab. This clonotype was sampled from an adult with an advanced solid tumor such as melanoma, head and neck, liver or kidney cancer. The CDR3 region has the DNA TGTGCCAGCAGGCAAGAGGACACTGAAGCTTTCTTT. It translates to CASRQEDTEAFF.